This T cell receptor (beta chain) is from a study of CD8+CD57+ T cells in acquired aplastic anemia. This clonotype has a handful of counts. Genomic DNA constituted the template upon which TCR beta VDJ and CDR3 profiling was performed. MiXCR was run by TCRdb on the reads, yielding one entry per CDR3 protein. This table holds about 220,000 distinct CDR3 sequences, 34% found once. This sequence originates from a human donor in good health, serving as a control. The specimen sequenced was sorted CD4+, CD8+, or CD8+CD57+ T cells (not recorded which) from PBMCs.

This CDR3 reads CASSLAGQGASYEQYF. CDR3 nucleotides: TGTGCCAGCAGCTTAGCGGGACAGGGGGCATCTTACGAGCAGTACTTC. This rearrangement joins TRBV7-8 to TRBJ2-7; 12 bases fit TRBD1. The CDR3 spans 16 residues. Germline trimming cut 0 bases from V and 4 bases from J; bases unmatched to any gene: 4. CDR1 SGHVS and CDR2 FQNEAQ come from the germline V gene.